The 32 T cell receptor beta chains below all came from one sample that was sequenced in a study of blood T cell repertoires in COVID-19. Profiling relied on immunoSEQ multiplex PCR, and the TCRdb table lists in-frame clones only, not all of them. The table has 200,000 to 250,000 clones, around 82% seen once. Sequencing input: PBMCs or T cells enriched from blood (not recorded which). All receptors derive from a man in his thirties or forties with acute COVID-19.

The chain uses TRBV5-1 and TRBJ2-7; 11 bases line up with TRBD1. The CDR3 contains 14 residues. CDR1 is SGHRS and CDR2 is YFSETQ in the germline V gene. The junction had 5 bases not matched to a gene; V was cut back by 4 bases and J by 5 bases. This chain's CDR3 is CASSPGTGGDEQYF. The CDR3 coding sequence is TGCGCCAGCAGCCCTGGGACAGGGGGGGACGAGCAGTACTTC.

As DNA, the CDR3 is TGTGCCACCATGACGGAAGGAGGGGAAAAACTGTTTTTT. This codes for CATMTEGGEKLFF. The chain links TRBV28 to TRBJ1-4; D gene uncertain. This CDR3 is 13 amino acids long. Trimming took off 10 bases at V and 8 bases at J, with 17 bases between the two ends. From germline, CDR1 is MDHEN and CDR2 SYDVKM.

The sample holds one count of this clone. The chain joins TRBV13 to TRBJ2-1; tentatively, D is TRBD1 (6 bases). Germline-derived CDR1 and CDR2 are PRHDT and FYEKMQ (reference sequence). The length of the CDR3 is 15 residues. With 0 bases removed from V and 2 bases from J, the gap between germline ends came to 8 bases. The DNA of the CDR3 is TGTGCCAGCAGCTTAGGACAGGGCCCCTACAATGAGCAGTTCTTC. Protein product: CASSLGQGPYNEQFF. The full variable domain, in which reference TRBV13 and TRBJ2-1 provide the parts outside the CDR3, is AAGVIQSPRHLIKEKRETATLKCYPIPRHDTVYWYQQGPGQDPQFLISFYEKMQSDKGSIPDRFSAQQFSDYHSELNMSSLELGDSALYFCASSLGQGPYNEQFFGPGTRLTVL.

This chain uses TRBV7-9 with TRBJ1-4, with TRBD1 as a possible D gene (5 bases). The CDR3 totals 14 residues. Germline assignment: CDR1 SEHNR and CDR2 FQNEAQ (reference sequence). V dropped 5 bases and J dropped 7 bases, with 14 bases sitting between them. CDR3 sequence reads: CASSPAGTGEKLFF. CDR3 nucleotides: TGTGCCAGCAGCCCCGCCGGGACTGGTGAAAAACTGTTTTTT.

The V and J genes are TRBV2 and TRBJ2-5; possibly TRBD1 for D (6 bases). CDR1 is SNHLY and CDR2 is FYNNEI in the germline V gene. The V gene lost 2 bases and the J gene lost 3 bases, with 16 bases spanning the gap. The CDR3 has 16 residues. CDR3 in amino acids: CASSEFNRVDEETQYF. The CDR3 DNA follows: TGTGCCAGCAGTGAATTTAACAGGGTGGATGAAGAGACCCAGTACTTC.

The chain carries TRBV3-1 (or the pseudogene TRBV3-2) and TRBJ2-2; 10 bases line up with TRBD2. After removal of 10 bases from V and 2 bases from J, the junction contained 1 base not matched to a gene. The CDR3 totals 13 residues. Germline CDR1 and CDR2: LGHDT and YNNKEL (reference sequence). The CDR3 loop is CATSGGNTGELFF. The CDR3 DNA is TGTGCCACTAGCGGGGGTAACACCGGGGAGCTGTTTTTT.

The chain recombines TRBV10-1 with TRBJ2-1; TRBD2 agrees at 7 bases. The V gene end was trimmed by 4 bases and the J gene end by 2 bases; junction bases not matched to a gene: 11. The V gene's germline CDR1 is WNHNN and CDR2 SYGVQD (reference sequence). The CDR3 has 17 amino acids. CDR3 bases: TGCGCCAGCAGTGCCTGGGCCCCGGGAGGAACCTACAATGAGCAGTTCTTC. Amino acid sequence: CASSAWAPGGTYNEQFF.

V is TRBV24-1 and J is TRBJ2-7, with D possibly being TRBD1 (5 bases). The V gene's germline CDR1 is KGHDR and CDR2 SFDVKD. The CDR3 contains 13 residues. Trimming took off 5 bases at V and 7 bases at J, with 14 bases between the two ends. The CDR3 bases are TGTGCCACCAGTGTCGCTGGGGCAGGAGAGCAGTACTTC. It codes for CATSVAGAGEQYF.

J is TRBJ2-3 and V is TRBV1; TRBD2, the table's D call, was not compared with the DNA. TRBV1 constitutes a pseudogene. The CDR3 has 17 amino acids. This CDR3 is CTSSRVSGGRSTDTQYF. CDR3 DNA sequence: TGCACCAGCAGCCGAGTTAGCGGGGGGCGTAGCACAGATACGCAGTATTTT.

This rearrangement joins TRBV7-9 to TRBJ2-2, with a tentative D call TRBD2 (6 bases). The CDR3 loop spans 15 amino acids. Trimming stripped 4 bases from V and 5 bases from J, with 14 bases between. Germline lookup yields CDR1 SEHNR and CDR2 FQNEAQ (reference sequence). CDR3 DNA: TGTGCCAGCAGCTATGGACGGGAGAGGACCGGGGAGCTGTTTTTT. As protein: CASSYGRERTGELFF.

The chain joins TRBV7-6 to TRBJ1-6, with 7 bases matching TRBD1. This CDR3 is 16 amino acids long. The J segment lost 10 bases and the V segment lost 2 bases, leaving 11 bases of the junction unmatched. CDR1 SGHVS and CDR2 FNYEAQ come from the germline V gene. The CDR3 nucleotides are TGTGCCAGCAGCTTACAGTCACAGGGGAGTTACTCACCCCTCCACTTT. This codes for CASSLQSQGSYSPLHF. The entire variable domain, with the rest obtained from reference TRBV7-6 and TRBJ1-6, is as follows: GAGVSQSPRYKVTKRGQDVALRCDPISGHVSLYWYRQALGQGPEFLTYFNYEAQQDKSGLPNDRFSAERPEGSISTLTIQRTEQRDSAMYRCASSLQSQGSYSPLHFGNGTRLTVT.

V is TRBV29-1 and J is TRBJ2-7; a possible D gene is TRBD2 (6 bases). The ends were cut back, 7 bases at V and 2 bases at J, with 24 bases in the middle. The CDR3 has 16 amino acids. Germline lookup yields CDR1 SQVTM and CDR2 ANQGSEA. Written as DNA, the CDR3 is TGCAGCGCGGCGGGTAAGCGGGCAGGCTCGACCTACGAGCAGTACTTC. Encoded protein: CSAAGKRAGSTYEQYF.

The CDR3: CASSPIGQAGELFF. CDR3 sequence (DNA): TGTGCCAGCAGCCCGATCGGACAAGCCGGGGAGCTGTTTTTT. The chain links TRBV5-6 to TRBJ2-2; D is perhaps TRBD1 (5 bases). Germline CDR1 is SGHDT and CDR2 is YYEEEE. This CDR3 has 14 residues. Trimming stripped 4 bases from V and 6 bases from J, with 13 bases between.

The chain carries TRBV7-2 and TRBJ2-3, with 7 bases lining up with TRBD2. Germline V gene data show CDR1 as SGHTA and CDR2 as FQGNSA. Unmatched junction bases numbered 6, after V lost 5 bases and J lost 1 base. The CDR3 contains 15 residues. The CDR3 protein is CASSPGLVGTDTQYF. Here the CDR3 DNA reads TGTGCCAGCAGCCCAGGACTAGTTGGCACAGATACGCAGTATTTT. Using reference TRBV7-2 and TRBJ2-3 for the parts outside the CDR3, the full variable domain is GAGVSQSPSNKVTEKGKDVELRCDPISGHTALYWYRQSLGQGLEFLIYFQGNSAPDKSGLPSDRFSAERTGGSVSTLTIQRTQQEDSAVYLCASSPGLVGTDTQYFGPGTRLTVL.

This chain connects TRBV29-1 to TRBJ2-7, with a possible D match to TRBD2 (5 bases). Trimming took 6 bases from V and 2 from J, leaving 14 bases between them. The CDR3 contains 13 residues. The germline gives CDR1 SQVTM, CDR2 ANQGSEA. CDR3 nucleotides: TGCAGCGTCCGTGGAGGTCTGCCCTACGAGCAGTACTTC. Translation: CSVRGGLPYEQYF.

The genes are TRBV27 and TRBJ1-2, with D tentatively TRBD1 (6 bases). The CDR3 contains 14 residues. In germline, CDR1 is MNHEY, CDR2 SMNVEV (reference sequence). The ends were cut back, 5 bases at V and 4 bases at J, with 14 bases in the middle. CDR3 protein: CASSPSQGPYGYTF. The CDR3 DNA reads TGTGCCAGCAGTCCATCCCAGGGGCCCTATGGCTACACCTTC.

In its sample, this clone was seen once. The chain uses TRBV12-3 or TRBV12-4 and TRBJ1-1, with D unclear. V was shortened by 3 bases and J by 10 bases, with 12 bases between the two germline ends. The CDR3 length is 12 residues. CDR3 nucleotide sequence: TGTGCCAGCAGTTTTTCGAGGGAGGGAGCTTTCTTT. As protein: CASSFSREGAFF.

The rearrangement joins TRBV2 to TRBJ2-2; 7 positions agree with TRBD1. CDR1 is SNHLY, CDR2 FYNNEI, per germline. V was clipped by 4 bases and J by 3 bases; unmatched bases: 8. The length of the CDR3 is 16 residues. CDR3 amino acids: CASSVTGVRDTGELFF. In DNA form, the CDR3 reads TGTGCCAGCAGTGTCACAGGGGTAAGAGACACCGGGGAGCTGTTTTTT.

The chain joins TRBV27 to TRBJ1-6, with TRBD1 matching 7 bases. Unmatched junction bases numbered 8, after V lost 6 bases and J lost 3 bases. The CDR3 runs to 16 residues. The germline V gene has CDR1 MNHEY and CDR2 SMNVEV (reference sequence). The CDR3 region is CASRAGQIIYNSPLHF. CDR3 sequence (DNA): TGTGCCAGCAGGGCGGGACAGATTATCTATAATTCACCCCTCCACTTT.

The chain uses TRBV29-1 and TRBJ1-1; no firm D call. Germline V lookup: CDR1 SQVTM, CDR2 ANQGSEA. This CDR3 region has 14 residues. The V end was cut by 2 bases, the J end by 1 base, with 11 bases between. CDR3 loop: CSVEQTVKNTEAFF. Here the CDR3 DNA reads TGCAGCGTTGAACAAACAGTAAAGAACACTGAAGCTTTCTTT.

The chain combines TRBV4-2 with TRBJ1-4; no clear D. CDR3 length equals 15 residues. CDR1 LGHNA and CDR2 YNFKEQ come from the germline V gene. V was clipped by 0 bases and J by 8 bases, with 13 bases between them. This CDR3 is CASSQEYLQEEKLFF. CDR3 nucleotides: TGTGCCAGCAGCCAAGAGTACCTCCAAGAGGAAAAACTGTTTTTT.

This clone occurred a few times. The chain recombines TRBV6-5 with TRBJ2-5; D possibly corresponds to TRBD2 (6 bases). The CDR3 runs 13 residues. V dropped 5 bases and J dropped 9 bases, with 16 bases sitting between them. CDR1 and CDR2 (germline): MNHEY, SVGAGI. DNA of the CDR3: TGTGCCAGCAGTAGCCCGGGACTCGGACCCCAGTACTTC. Translation: CASSSPGLGPQYF.

On this clone itself: Other DNA variants within this sample encode the same CDR3. V usage is TRBV28 and J usage is TRBJ1-2, with 7 bases lining up with TRBD1. The germline V gene encodes CDR1 MDHEN and CDR2 SYDVKM. V trimming: 5 bases; J trimming: 0 bases; junction bases outside the gene matches: 3. This CDR3 is built from 14 residues. The CDR3, as DNA: TGTGCCAGCAGTCCGGGACAGACTAACTATGGCTACACCTTC. It translates to CASSPGQTNYGYTF.

This clone was seen only a few times. The rearrangement joins TRBV7-6 to TRBJ1-1, with 8 nucleotides matching TRBD1. V trimming: 0 bases; J trimming: 7 bases; junction bases outside the gene matches: 10. This CDR3 spans 16 amino acids. Germline V gene lookup returns CDR1 SGHVS and CDR2 FNYEAQ. In DNA form, the CDR3 reads TGTGCCAGCAGCTTAGCATCGGGGCGGACAGGGCTTGAAGCTTTCTTT. Its translation: CASSLASGRTGLEAFF.

This sequence joins TRBV19 and TRBJ2-3; TRBD2 aligns across 8 bases. Germline V gene data show CDR1 as LNHDA and CDR2 as SQIVND (reference sequence). The CDR3 is 17 residues long. Trimming removed 0 bases from V and 1 base from J; junction bases left unmatched: 6. CDR3 loop: CASSIDKGLARTDTQYF. As DNA, the CDR3 is TGTGCCAGTAGTATAGATAAAGGACTAGCTCGCACAGATACGCAGTATTTT.

This clone turned up a few times. This chain joins TRBV7-9 and TRBJ1-5, with D possibly being TRBD1 (5 bases). The germline V and J ends were trimmed by 8 bases and 4 bases, with 9 bases remaining between them. There are 12 residues in the CDR3. The germline gives CDR1 SEHNR, CDR2 FQNEAQ (reference sequence). The CDR3 DNA reads TGTGCCAGCGGACGGGGGAATCAGCCCCAGCATTTT. This gives the protein CASGRGNQPQHF. The full variable domain, completed using reference TRBV7-9 and TRBJ1-5, is DTGVSQNPRHKITKRGQNVTFRCDPISEHNRLYWYRQTLGQGPEFLTYFQNEAQLEKSRLLSDRFSAERPKGSFSTLEIQRTEQGDSAMYLCASGRGNQPQHFGDGTRLSIL.

The count of this clone is one. The V and J genes are TRBV5-1 and TRBJ2-3; D possibly corresponds to TRBD2 (6 bases). There are 16 residues in the CDR3. The V end lost 1 base, the J end lost 2 bases, and 14 bases lay between the germline ends. In germline, CDR1 is SGHRS, CDR2 YFSETQ. The CDR3 protein is CASSLSGGALTDTQYF. The CDR3 DNA reads as TGCGCCAGCAGCTTGTCTGGCGGGGCCCTCACAGATACGCAGTATTTT.

The chain links TRBV6-5 to TRBJ1-1, with 10 bases fitting TRBD1. CDR1 is MNHEY and CDR2 is SVGAGI in the germline V gene. The length of the CDR3 is 16 residues. Trimming removed 2 bases from V and 2 bases from J; junction bases left unmatched: 5. The CDR3 DNA reads as TGTGCCAGCAGTTACGGGACAGGGGTCGTAAACACTGAAGCTTTCTTT. Amino acid sequence: CASSYGTGVVNTEAFF.

V is TRBV6-5 and J is TRBJ1-2; D uncertain. Germline CDR1 reads MNHEY; CDR2 reads SVGAGI. This CDR3 is 12 amino acids long. V lost 6 bases to trimming and J lost 5 bases, with 10 bases between them. CDR3: CASRADWYGYTF. The CDR3 DNA reads as TGTGCCAGCAGGGCGGACTGGTATGGCTACACCTTC.

Comment on this clone: Other DNA sequences in the same sample also yield this CDR3. The chain carries TRBV9 and TRBJ1-6; unclear D gene. Germline V gene data show CDR1 as SGDLS and CDR2 as YYNGEE. The CDR3 totals 14 residues. V was trimmed by 0 bases and J by 8 bases, leaving 9 bases between them. The CDR3, as DNA: TGTGCCAGCAGCGTAGGCGGGTTCGATTCACCCCTCCACTTT. Translation: CASSVGGFDSPLHF.

The V and J genes are TRBV9 and TRBJ1-2; weak D call: TRBD1 (5 bases). V was clipped by 5 bases and J by 2 bases, with 16 bases between them. The CDR3 has 15 residues. Germline CDR1 reads SGDLS; CDR2 reads YYNGEE. CDR3 bases: TGTGCCAGCAGTAAACTTGGGGGGGTAAACTATGGCTACACCTTC. This encodes CASSKLGGVNYGYTF.

The V and J genes are TRBV7-2 and TRBJ1-2; D not resolved. V was shortened by 5 bases and J by 1 base, with 8 bases between the two germline ends. This CDR3 contains 13 residues. Germline CDR1 reads SGHTA; CDR2 reads FQGNSA. The CDR3 nucleotides are TGTGCCAGCAGCCTTGAACTTAACTATGGCTACACCTTC. It encodes CASSLELNYGYTF.